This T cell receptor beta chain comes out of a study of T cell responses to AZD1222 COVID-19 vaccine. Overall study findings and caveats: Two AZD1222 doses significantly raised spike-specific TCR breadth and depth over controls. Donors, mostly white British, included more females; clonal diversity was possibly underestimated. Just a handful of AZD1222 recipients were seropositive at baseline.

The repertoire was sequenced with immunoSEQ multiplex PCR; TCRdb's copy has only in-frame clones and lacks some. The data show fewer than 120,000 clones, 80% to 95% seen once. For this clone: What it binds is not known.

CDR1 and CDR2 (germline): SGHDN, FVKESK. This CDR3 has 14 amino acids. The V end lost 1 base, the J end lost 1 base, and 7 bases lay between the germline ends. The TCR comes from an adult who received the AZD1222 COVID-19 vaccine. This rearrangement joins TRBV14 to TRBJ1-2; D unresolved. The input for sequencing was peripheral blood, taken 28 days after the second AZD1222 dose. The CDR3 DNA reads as TGTGCCAGCAGCCAAGGTCTCGATAACTATGGCTACACCTTC. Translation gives CASSQGLDNYGYTF.